Presented here are 21 T cell receptor beta chains from one specimen sequenced in a study of T cell responses to AZD1222 COVID-19 vaccine. Profiled with immunoSEQ multiplex PCR; TCRdb holds only in-frame clones, not every one. Seen here are 70,000 to 100,000 clones, 80% to 90% observed once, and the top ten hold 3.4%. The source was peripheral blood, collected 28 days after the second AZD1222 dose. These receptors were collected from an adult who received the AZD1222 COVID-19 vaccine.

V is TRBV15 and J is TRBJ1-1; D is unclear. Germline CDR1 is LNHNV and CDR2 is YYDKDF (reference sequence). The CDR3 runs to 15 residues. V was clipped by 5 bases and J by 1 base, with 14 bases between them. The CDR3 here is CATSGSGRWNTEAFF. Here the CDR3 DNA reads TGTGCCACCAGCGGATCTGGACGGTGGAACACTGAAGCTTTCTTT.

This chain uses TRBV3-1 (or the pseudogene TRBV3-2) with TRBJ2-7, with no clear D. V dropped 2 bases and J dropped 2 bases, with 16 bases sitting between them. The CDR3 totals 16 residues. CDR1 LGHDT and CDR2 YNNKEL come from the germline V gene (reference sequence). The CDR3 DNA sequence: TGTGCCAGCAGCCAAAGGGTAGGAGCGTTAGCCTACGAGCAGTACTTC. It encodes CASSQRVGALAYEQYF.

V and J are TRBV7-2 and TRBJ2-7; perhaps TRBD2 as D (5 bases). The CDR3 has 15 amino acids. Trimming removed 5 bases from V and 2 bases from J, with 16 bases in between. Germline CDR1 SGHTA, CDR2 FQGNSA. CDR3 region: CASSPVITGTYEQYF. The CDR3 DNA follows: TGTGCCAGCAGCCCCGTAATTACGGGGACCTACGAGCAGTACTTC.

A note on this clone: At the DNA level, this CDR3 is encoded by other sequences in the same sample as well. The chain carries TRBV6-1 and TRBJ1-5, with TRBD1 matching over 7 bases. CDR3 length equals 14 residues. CDR1 is MNHNS and CDR2 is SASEGT in the germline V gene. Germline trimming cut 3 bases from V and 1 base from J; bases unmatched to any gene: 0. The CDR3 sequence: CASSETGSNQPQHF. The CDR3, as DNA: TGTGCCAGCAGTGAGACAGGGAGCAATCAGCCCCAGCATTTT.

The chain is built from TRBV11-2 and TRBJ1-2, with 7 bases that match TRBD1. From germline, CDR1 is SGHAT and CDR2 FQNNGV. The CDR3 consists of 15 residues. V dropped 2 bases and J dropped 3; count of bases not matched to a gene: 6. This CDR3 reads CASSLRFGTDYGYTF. The CDR3 bases are TGTGCCAGCAGCTTAAGGTTTGGGACAGACTATGGCTACACCTTC.

The CDR3: CASSLGNMNTEAFF. In DNA form, the CDR3 reads TGTGCCAGCAGCTTAGGCAACATGAACACTGAAGCTTTCTTT. The gene calls are TRBV7-3 and TRBJ1-1; D is uncertain. Deletions cut 2 bases from V and 0 bases from J, with 7 bases between. CDR3 length: 14 amino acids. Germline CDR1 SGHTA, CDR2 FQGTGA.

V usage is TRBV5-1 and J usage is TRBJ1-2, with 7 bases lining up with TRBD1. V lost 4 bases, J lost 3 bases, and 3 bases stayed unmatched. Per the germline V gene, CDR1 is SGHRS and CDR2 is YFSETQ. The length of the CDR3 is 13 residues. This chain's CDR3 is CASSATGYYGYTF. DNA of the CDR3: TGCGCCAGCAGCGCGACAGGGTACTATGGCTACACCTTC.

V and J are TRBV15 and TRBJ2-7, with D unclear. Germline V gene sequence: CDR1 LNHNV, CDR2 YYDKDF (reference sequence). The CDR3 contains 14 residues. V dropped 5 bases and J dropped 3 bases, with 14 bases sitting between them. The CDR3 DNA is TGTGCCACCAGCCCCCGTGCCCAAGGCTACGAGCAGTACTTC. As protein: CATSPRAQGYEQYF.

V usage is TRBV5-1 and J usage is TRBJ2-5; D not certain. V lost 4 bases and J lost 1, with 14 bases in between. Germline CDR1 SGHRS, CDR2 YFSETQ. This CDR3 has 15 amino acids. CDR3 nucleotides: TGCGCCAGCAGCAATAGCCGGGCAGGCCAAGAGACCCAGTACTTC. Residues: CASSNSRAGQETQYF. The variable domain in full, completed from reference TRBV5-1 and TRBJ2-5, reads KAGVTQTPRYLIKTRGQQVTLSCSPISGHRSVSWYQQTPGQGLQFLFEYFSETQRNKGNFPGRFSGRQFSNSRSEMNVSTLELGDSALYLCASSNSRAGQETQYFGPGTRLLVL.

The V and J genes are TRBV2 and TRBJ2-1; D may match TRBD1 or TRBD2 (6 bases each). Germline-derived CDR1 and CDR2 are SNHLY and FYNNEI. This CDR3 contains 15 residues. The V end lost 1 base, the J end lost 4 bases, and 11 bases lay between the germline ends. The CDR3 DNA reads TGTGCCAGCAGTGAAGGCGGGACAAAATACAATGAGCAGTTCTTC. As protein: CASSEGGTKYNEQFF.

The chain links TRBV7-2 to TRBJ2-1, with D maybe TRBD2 (6 bases). Germline-derived CDR1 and CDR2 are SGHTA and FQGNSA. V lost 4 bases and J 4 bases, leaving 17 bases between the germline ends. The CDR3 length is 16 residues. This CDR3 reads CASSSHGGNRYNEQFF. The CDR3 coding sequence is TGTGCCAGCAGCTCACACGGGGGTAATCGGTACAATGAGCAGTTCTTC.

The chain couples TRBV3-1 (or the pseudogene TRBV3-2) to TRBJ2-7; D remains unclear. Trimming shortened V by 5 bases and J by 0 bases, and 8 bases separated the two germline ends. CDR3 length: 13 amino acids. Per germline, CDR1 LGHDT and CDR2 YNNKEL (reference sequence). The CDR3 reads CASSKINSYEQYF. The CDR3, as DNA: TGTGCCAGCAGCAAAATTAACTCCTACGAGCAGTACTTC.

The chain links TRBV3-1 (or the pseudogene TRBV3-2) to TRBJ2-5, with D possibly matching TRBD1 (5 bases). Germline CDR1 is LGHDT and CDR2 is YNNKEL (reference sequence). Trimming cost V 0 bases and J 5 bases, with 10 bases left between them. The CDR3 consists of 14 residues. Written as DNA, the CDR3 is TGTGCCAGCAGCCAAGAAGTCAGGGATGAGACCCAGTACTTC. It encodes CASSQEVRDETQYF.

V is TRBV28 and J is TRBJ2-7, with 7 nucleotides matching TRBD1. J was trimmed by 5 bases and V by 2 bases; bases with no gene match: 9. The CDR3 is made up of 15 amino acids. Germline V lookup: CDR1 MDHEN, CDR2 SYDVKM. The CDR3 DNA follows: TGTGCCAGCAGTTTACGAGACAGGGTGGTCCACGAGCAGTACTTC. Protein product: CASSLRDRVVHEQYF.

The chain combines TRBV18 with TRBJ2-5, with TRBD1 matching 10 bases. The CDR3 runs 15 residues. The V gene's germline CDR1 is KGHSH and CDR2 LQKENI. V was clipped by 3 bases and J by 3 bases; unmatched bases: 4. For the CDR3, the DNA is TGTGCCAGCTCACCTCCCGGGACAGGGGAAGAGACCCAGTACTTC. It codes for CASSPPGTGEETQYF.

The chain combines TRBV7-8 with TRBJ2-3, with unresolved D. The V and J ends lost 1 base and 2 bases respectively, with 10 bases between them. The CDR3 spans 15 residues. Germline values: CDR1 SGHVS, CDR2 FQNEAQ. The CDR3 spells CASSLEYRYTDTQYF. Written as DNA, the CDR3 is TGTGCCAGCAGCTTAGAATACCGATACACAGATACGCAGTATTTT.

V gene TRBV6-1 combines with J gene TRBJ1-1; D is undetermined. CDR1 is MNHNS, CDR2 SASEGT, per germline. V gave up 0 bases and J gave up 3 bases, with 8 bases separating them. The CDR3 is 14 residues long. CDR3 in DNA: TGTGCCAGCAGTGAAGCGCAGTCAGACACTGAAGCTTTCTTT. Translation: CASSEAQSDTEAFF.

The genes are TRBV27 and TRBJ1-2, with TRBD1 as a possible D gene (6 bases). This CDR3 has 14 amino acids. From germline, CDR1 is MNHEY and CDR2 SMNVEV (reference sequence). Trimming took off 4 bases at V and 4 bases at J, with 13 bases between the two ends. The CDR3 DNA follows: TGTGCCAGCAGTTGGGGGGCTGAGGCCTATGGCTACACCTTC. Amino acid sequence: CASSWGAEAYGYTF.

This clone was seen only a few times. This chain joins TRBV4-3 and TRBJ1-2, with a weak D call TRBD1 (5 bases). V lost 0 bases and J lost 7, with 15 bases in between. Germline CDR1 LGHNA, CDR2 YSLEER. This CDR3 has 15 amino acids. CDR3 loop: CASSQDQQAVGGYTF. CDR3 nucleotide sequence: TGCGCCAGCAGCCAAGATCAACAGGCAGTTGGTGGCTACACCTTC.

This rearrangement joins TRBV27 to TRBJ1-2; tentatively, D is TRBD1 (5 bases). Between the trimmed V and J ends, which lost 4 bases and 8 bases, there was a span of 11 bases. Germline V gene data show CDR1 as MNHEY and CDR2 as SMNVEV (reference sequence). The CDR3 sequence is 12 residues long. This CDR3 is CASSSGARGYTF. CDR3 nucleotide sequence: TGTGCCAGCAGTTCTGGGGCTCGAGGCTACACCTTC.

Of note for this clone: At one end, the junction sequence differs from germline, possibly due to a read error. The V gene is TRBV4-2, the J gene TRBJ1-2; D unresolved. Germline V gene lookup returns CDR1 LGHNA and CDR2 YNFKEQ. There are 15 residues in the CDR3. CDR3 nucleotide sequence: TGTGCCAGCAGCAAAGACGTGGCAGTTGACTATGGCTACACCTTC. It specifies CASSKDVAVDYGYTF.